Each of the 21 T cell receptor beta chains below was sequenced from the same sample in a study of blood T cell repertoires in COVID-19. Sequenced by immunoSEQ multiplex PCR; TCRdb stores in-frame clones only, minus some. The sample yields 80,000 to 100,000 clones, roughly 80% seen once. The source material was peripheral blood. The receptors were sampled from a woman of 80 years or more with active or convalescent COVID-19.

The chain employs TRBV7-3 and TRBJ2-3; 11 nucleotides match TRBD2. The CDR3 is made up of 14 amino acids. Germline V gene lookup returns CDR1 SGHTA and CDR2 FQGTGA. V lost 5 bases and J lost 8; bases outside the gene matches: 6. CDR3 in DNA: TGTGCCAGCAGCGGTAGCGGGGGGGTGGCTACGCAGTATTTT. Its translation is CASSGSGGVATQYF.

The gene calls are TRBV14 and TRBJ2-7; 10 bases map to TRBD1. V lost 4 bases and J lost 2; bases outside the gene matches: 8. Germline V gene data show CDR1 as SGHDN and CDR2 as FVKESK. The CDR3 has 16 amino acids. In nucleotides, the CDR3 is TGTGCCAGCAGCCCCTATGTGGGACAGGGGACCTACGAGCAGTACTTC. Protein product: CASSPYVGQGTYEQYF.

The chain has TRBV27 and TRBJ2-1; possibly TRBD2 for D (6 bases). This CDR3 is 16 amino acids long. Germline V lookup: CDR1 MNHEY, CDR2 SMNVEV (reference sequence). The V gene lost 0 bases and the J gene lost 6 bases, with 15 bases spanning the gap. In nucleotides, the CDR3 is TGTGCCAGCAGTTTATCGAGCCGCGGGACCGGCAATGAGCAGTTCTTC. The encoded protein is CASSLSSRGTGNEQFF.

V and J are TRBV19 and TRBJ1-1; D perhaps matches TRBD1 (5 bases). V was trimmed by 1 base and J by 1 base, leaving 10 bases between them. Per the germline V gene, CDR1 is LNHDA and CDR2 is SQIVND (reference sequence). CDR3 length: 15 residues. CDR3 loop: CASSIAGLWNTEAFF. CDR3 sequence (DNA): TGTGCCAGTAGTATAGCAGGGTTGTGGAACACTGAAGCTTTCTTT.

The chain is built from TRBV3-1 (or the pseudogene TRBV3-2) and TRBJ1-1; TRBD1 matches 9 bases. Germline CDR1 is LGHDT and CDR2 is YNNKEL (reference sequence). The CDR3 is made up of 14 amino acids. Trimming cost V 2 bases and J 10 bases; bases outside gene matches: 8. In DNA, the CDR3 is TGTGCCAGCAGCCAAACCCAACAGGGGGCCGGAGCTTTCTTT. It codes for CASSQTQQGAGAFF.

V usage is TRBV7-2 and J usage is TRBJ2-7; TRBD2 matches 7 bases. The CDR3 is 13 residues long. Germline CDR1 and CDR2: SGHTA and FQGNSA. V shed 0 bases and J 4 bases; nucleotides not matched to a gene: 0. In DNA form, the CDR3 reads TGTGCCAGCAGCTTAGCGGGAGGGTACGAGCAGTACTTC. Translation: CASSLAGGYEQYF.

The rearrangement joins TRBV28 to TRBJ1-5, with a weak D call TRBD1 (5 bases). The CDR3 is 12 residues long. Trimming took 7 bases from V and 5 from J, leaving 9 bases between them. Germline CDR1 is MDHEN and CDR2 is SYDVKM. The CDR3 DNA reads TGTGCCAGCATGGACAATCATCAGCCCCAGCATTTT. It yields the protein CASMDNHQPQHF.

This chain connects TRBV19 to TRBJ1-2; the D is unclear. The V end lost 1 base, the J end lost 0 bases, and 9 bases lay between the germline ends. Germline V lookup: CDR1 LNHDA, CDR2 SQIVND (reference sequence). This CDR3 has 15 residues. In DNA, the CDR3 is TGTGCCAGTAGTATAGGGCTTTTTACTAACTATGGCTACACCTTC. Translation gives CASSIGLFTNYGYTF.

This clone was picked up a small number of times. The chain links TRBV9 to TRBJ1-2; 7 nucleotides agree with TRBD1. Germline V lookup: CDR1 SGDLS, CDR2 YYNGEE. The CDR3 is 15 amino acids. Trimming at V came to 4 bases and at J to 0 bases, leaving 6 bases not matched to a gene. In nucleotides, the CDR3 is TGTGCCAGCAGCCAGGGGGACGGTACTAACTATGGCTACACCTTC. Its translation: CASSQGDGTNYGYTF.

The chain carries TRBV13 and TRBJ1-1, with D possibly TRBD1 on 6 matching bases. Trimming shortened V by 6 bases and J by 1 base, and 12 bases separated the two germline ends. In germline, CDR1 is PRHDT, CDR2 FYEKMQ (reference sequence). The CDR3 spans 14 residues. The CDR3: CASRVQGENTEAFF. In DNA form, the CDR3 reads TGTGCCAGCAGAGTACAGGGAGAGAACACTGAAGCTTTCTTT.

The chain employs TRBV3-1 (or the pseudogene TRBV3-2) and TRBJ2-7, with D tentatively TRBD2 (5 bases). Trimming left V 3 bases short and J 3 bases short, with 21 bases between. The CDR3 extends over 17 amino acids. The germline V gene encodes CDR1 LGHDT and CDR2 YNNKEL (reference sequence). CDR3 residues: CASSHPKTRASNYEQYF. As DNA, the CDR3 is TGTGCCAGCAGCCATCCCAAAACGAGGGCTTCGAACTACGAGCAGTACTTC.

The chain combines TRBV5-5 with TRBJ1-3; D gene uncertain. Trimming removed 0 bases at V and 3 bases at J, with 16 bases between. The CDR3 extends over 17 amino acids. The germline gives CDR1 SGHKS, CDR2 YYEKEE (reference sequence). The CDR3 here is CASSLESTPDFGNTIYF. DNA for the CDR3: TGTGCCAGCAGCTTGGAGTCAACACCGGACTTTGGAAACACCATATATTTT. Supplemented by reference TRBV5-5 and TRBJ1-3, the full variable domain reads DAGVTQSPTHLIKTRGQQVTLRCSPISGHKSVSWYQQVLGQGPQFIFQYYEKEERGRGNFPDRFSARQFPNYSSELNVNALLLGDSALYLCASSLESTPDFGNTIYFGEGSWLTVV.

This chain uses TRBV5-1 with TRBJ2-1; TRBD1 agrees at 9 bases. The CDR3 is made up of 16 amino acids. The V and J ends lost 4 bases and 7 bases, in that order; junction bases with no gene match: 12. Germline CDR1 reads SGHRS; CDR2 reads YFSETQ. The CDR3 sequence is CASSKSGTGNVNEQFF. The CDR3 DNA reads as TGCGCCAGCAGCAAGTCCGGGACAGGGAATGTTAATGAGCAGTTCTTC.

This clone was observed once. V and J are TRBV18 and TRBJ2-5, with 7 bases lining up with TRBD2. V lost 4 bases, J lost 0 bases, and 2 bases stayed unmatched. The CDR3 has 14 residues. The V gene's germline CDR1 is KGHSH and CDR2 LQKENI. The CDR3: CASSLRGDQETQYF. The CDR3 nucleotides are TGTGCCAGCTCACTTCGGGGGGACCAAGAGACCCAGTACTTC. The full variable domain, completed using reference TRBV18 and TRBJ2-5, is NAGVMQNPRHLVRRRGQEARLRCSPMKGHSHVYWYRQLPEEGLKFMVYLQKENIIDESGMPKERFSAEFPKEGPSILRIQQVVRGDSAAYFCASSLRGDQETQYFGPGTRLLVL.

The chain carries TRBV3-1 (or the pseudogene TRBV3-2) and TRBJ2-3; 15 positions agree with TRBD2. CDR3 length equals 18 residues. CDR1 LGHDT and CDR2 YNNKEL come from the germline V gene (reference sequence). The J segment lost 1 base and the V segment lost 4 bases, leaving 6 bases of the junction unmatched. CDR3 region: CASSLGLAGGLGTDTQYF. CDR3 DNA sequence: TGTGCCAGCAGCCTGGGACTAGCGGGAGGTCTTGGCACAGATACGCAGTATTTT.

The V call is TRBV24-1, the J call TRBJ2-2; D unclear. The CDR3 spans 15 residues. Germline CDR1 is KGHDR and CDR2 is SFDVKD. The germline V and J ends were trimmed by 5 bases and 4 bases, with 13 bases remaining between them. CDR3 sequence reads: CATSAPESSTGELFF. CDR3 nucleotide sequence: TGTGCCACCAGTGCCCCGGAGAGTAGCACCGGGGAGCTGTTTTTT.

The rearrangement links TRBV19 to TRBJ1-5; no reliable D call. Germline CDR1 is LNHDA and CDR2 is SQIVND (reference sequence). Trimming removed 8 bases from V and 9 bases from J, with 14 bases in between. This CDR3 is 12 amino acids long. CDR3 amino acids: CASGEESWPQHF. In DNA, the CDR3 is TGTGCCAGTGGAGAGGAGTCCTGGCCCCAGCATTTT.

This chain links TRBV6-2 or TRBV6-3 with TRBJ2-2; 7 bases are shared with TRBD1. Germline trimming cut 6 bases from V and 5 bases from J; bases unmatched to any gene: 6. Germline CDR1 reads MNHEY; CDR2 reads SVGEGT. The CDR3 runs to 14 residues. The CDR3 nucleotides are TGTGCCAGCAGCTTCGACAGGGTGACCGGGGAGCTGTTTTTT. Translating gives CASSFDRVTGELFF.

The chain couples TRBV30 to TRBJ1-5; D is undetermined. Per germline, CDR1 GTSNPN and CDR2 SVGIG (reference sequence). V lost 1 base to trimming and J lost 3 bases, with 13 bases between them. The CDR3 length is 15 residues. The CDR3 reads CAWSERGLSNQPQHF. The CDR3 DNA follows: TGTGCCTGGAGTGAGCGCGGACTTTCCAATCAGCCCCAGCATTTT.

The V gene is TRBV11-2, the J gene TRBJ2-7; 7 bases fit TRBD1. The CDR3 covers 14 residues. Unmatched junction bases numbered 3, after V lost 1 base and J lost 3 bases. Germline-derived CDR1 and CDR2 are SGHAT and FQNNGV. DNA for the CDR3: TGTGCCAGCAGCTTAGGACAGGGTGGCTACGAGCAGTACTTC. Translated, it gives CASSLGQGGYEQYF.

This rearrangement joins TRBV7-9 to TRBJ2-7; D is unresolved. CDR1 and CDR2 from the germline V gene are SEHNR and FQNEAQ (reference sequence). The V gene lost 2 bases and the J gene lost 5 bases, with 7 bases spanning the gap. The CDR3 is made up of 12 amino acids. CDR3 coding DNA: TGTGCCAGCAGCTTAAATCCGGACGAGCAGTACTTC. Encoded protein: CASSLNPDEQYF.